There are many counts of the clone carrying this T cell receptor beta chain. Its antigen remains unidentified. The length of the CDR3 is 13 residues. Deletions cut 2 bases from V and 8 bases from J, with 9 bases between. This entry belongs to a study of T-cell reconstitution after alpha-beta-depleted transplantation in children. Study-level results: By about two months after transplant, alpha-beta T cells reportedly arose from several hundred graft clones that had expanded. Diversity and T-cell counts at one year after transplant derived mostly from new T cells. Elevated TCRbeta diversity at day 60 was traced, in some patients, to surviving recipient T cells and thymic progenitors.

It was with unique molecular identifiers that the TCRbeta library was prepared. TCRdb independently ran MiXCR on the PCR reads; one entry per CDR3 protein. The repertoire holds approximately 630,000 distinct CDR3 sequences, around 14% seen once, with approximately 0.8% in the top ten. Source: PBMCs, taken before TCRalphabeta/CD19-depleted stem cell transplant. This TCR was recovered from a girl aged 2 to 9 with congenital amegakaryocytic thrombocytopenia, due to receive a stem cell transplant. The chain is built from TRBV12-3 or TRBV12-4 and TRBJ1-4; D gene unclear. The CDR3 DNA sequence: TGTGCCAGCAGTTTATATCCGGAGGAAAAACTGTTTTTT. Its translation: CASSLYPEEKLFF.